This TCR beta chain was identified during a study of T-cell reconstitution after alpha-beta-depleted transplantation in children. Preparation of the TCRbeta library used unique molecular identifiers. TCRdb analysed the PCR reads with MiXCR anew, one entry per CDR3 protein. This sample has hundreds of thousands of distinct CDR3 sequences, with roughly 15% found just once. This clonotype was counted ten times or more. Sequenced here: PBMCs from the stem cell graft donor, sampled from the stem cell graft. The receptor comes from a human donor who donated a stem cell graft to a child with acute myeloid leukemia.

The CDR3 region is CASSAPSRGPEGTEAFF. CDR3 nucleotide sequence: TGTGCCAGCAGTGCACCATCCCGAGGACCAGAGGGGACTGAAGCTTTCTTT. V gene TRBV25-1 combines with J gene TRBJ1-1, with TRBD1 as a possible D gene (5 bases). The germline V gene has CDR1 MGHDK and CDR2 SYGVNS. Deletions cut 4 bases from V and 5 bases from J, with 23 bases between. This CDR3 has 17 amino acids.